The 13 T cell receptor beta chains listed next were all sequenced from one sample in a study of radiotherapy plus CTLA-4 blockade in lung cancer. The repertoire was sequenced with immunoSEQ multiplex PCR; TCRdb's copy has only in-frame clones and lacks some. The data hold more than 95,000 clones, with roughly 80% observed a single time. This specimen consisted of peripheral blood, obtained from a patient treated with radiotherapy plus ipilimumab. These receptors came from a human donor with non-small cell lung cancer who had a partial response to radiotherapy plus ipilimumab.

The CDR3 bases are TGCGCCAGCAGCTTGGATTCGGTTATTTCCTACGAGCAGTACTTC. Amino acid sequence: CASSLDSVISYEQYF. The chain recombines TRBV5-1 with TRBJ2-7; no firm D call. Between the trimmed V and J ends, which lost 0 bases and 1 base, there was a span of 11 bases. The CDR3 contains 15 residues. Germline V CDR1 and CDR2: SGHRS, YFSETQ.

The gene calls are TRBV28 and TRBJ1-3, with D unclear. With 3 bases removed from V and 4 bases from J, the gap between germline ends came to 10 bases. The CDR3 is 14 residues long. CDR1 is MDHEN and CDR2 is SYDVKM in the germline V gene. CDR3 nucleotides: TGTGCCAGCAGTTTCACGGGGAGAGGAAACACCATATATTTT. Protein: CASSFTGRGNTIYF.

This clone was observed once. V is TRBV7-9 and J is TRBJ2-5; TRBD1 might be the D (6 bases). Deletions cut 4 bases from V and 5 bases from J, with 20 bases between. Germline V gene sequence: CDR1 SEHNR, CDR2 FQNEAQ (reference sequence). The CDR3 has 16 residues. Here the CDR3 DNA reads TGTGCCAGCAGCTCTACGGGAAACAGGGTTCAGGAGACCCAGTACTTC. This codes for CASSSTGNRVQETQYF.

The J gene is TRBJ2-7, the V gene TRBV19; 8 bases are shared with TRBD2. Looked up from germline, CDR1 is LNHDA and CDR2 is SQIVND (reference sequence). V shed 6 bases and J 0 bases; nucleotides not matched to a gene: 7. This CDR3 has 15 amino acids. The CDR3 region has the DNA TGTGCCAGTAGCTCGGGCGGGGGGAGCTCCTACGAGCAGTACTTC. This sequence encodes CASSSGGGSSYEQYF.

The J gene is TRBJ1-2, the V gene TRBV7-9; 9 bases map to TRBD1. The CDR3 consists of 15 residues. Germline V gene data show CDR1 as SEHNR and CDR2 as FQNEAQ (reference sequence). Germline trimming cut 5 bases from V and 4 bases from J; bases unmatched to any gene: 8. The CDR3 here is CASSRIRDRVYGYTF. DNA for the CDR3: TGTGCCAGCAGCCGCATCCGGGACAGGGTCTATGGCTACACCTTC.

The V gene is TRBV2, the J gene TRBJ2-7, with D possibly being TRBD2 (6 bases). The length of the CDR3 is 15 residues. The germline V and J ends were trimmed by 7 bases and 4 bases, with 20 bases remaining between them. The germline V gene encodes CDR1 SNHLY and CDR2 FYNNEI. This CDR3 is CASTNGTRRRYEQYF. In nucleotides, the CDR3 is TGTGCCAGCACGAACGGGACTCGGAGGCGTTACGAGCAGTACTTC.

CDR3 protein: CASNPGLAASEQYF. CDR3 nucleotide sequence: TGTGCCAGTAACCCGGGACTAGCCGCCAGCGAGCAGTACTTC. This chain joins TRBV19 and TRBJ2-7, with 9 bases lining up with TRBD2. This CDR3 contains 14 residues. V trimming: 7 bases; J trimming: 6 bases; junction bases outside the gene matches: 10. Germline loops: CDR1 LNHDA, CDR2 SQIVND (reference sequence).

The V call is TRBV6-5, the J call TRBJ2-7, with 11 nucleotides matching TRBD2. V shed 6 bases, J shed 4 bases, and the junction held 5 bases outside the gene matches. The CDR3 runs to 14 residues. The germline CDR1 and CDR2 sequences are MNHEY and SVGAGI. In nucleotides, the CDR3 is TGTGCCAGCAGCTTAGCGGGAGGGCCTTACGAGCAGTACTTC. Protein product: CASSLAGGPYEQYF.

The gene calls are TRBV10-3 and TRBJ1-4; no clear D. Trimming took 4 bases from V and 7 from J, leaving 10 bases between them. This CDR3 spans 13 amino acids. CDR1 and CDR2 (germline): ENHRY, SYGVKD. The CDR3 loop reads CAISGVWSEKLFF. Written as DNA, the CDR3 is TGTGCCATCAGTGGGGTTTGGAGTGAAAAACTGTTTTTT.

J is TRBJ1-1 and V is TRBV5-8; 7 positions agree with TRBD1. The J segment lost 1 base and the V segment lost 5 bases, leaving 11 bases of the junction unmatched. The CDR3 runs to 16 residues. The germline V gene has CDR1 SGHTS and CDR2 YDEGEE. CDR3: CASRKGSGTANTEAFF. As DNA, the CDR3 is TGTGCCAGCAGGAAGGGATCCGGGACAGCGAACACTGAAGCTTTCTTT.

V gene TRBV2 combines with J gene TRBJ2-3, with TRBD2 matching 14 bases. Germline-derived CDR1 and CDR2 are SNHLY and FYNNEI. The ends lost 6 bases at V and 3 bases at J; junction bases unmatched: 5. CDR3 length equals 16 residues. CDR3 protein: CASSVRLAGGTDTQYF. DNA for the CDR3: TGTGCCAGCAGCGTAAGACTAGCGGGAGGGACAGATACGCAGTATTTT.

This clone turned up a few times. The CDR3 protein is CASTPGRTSGIMNTGELFF. CDR3 sequence (DNA): TGTGCCAGCACCCCCGGTCGGACTAGCGGCATCATGAACACCGGGGAGCTGTTTTTT. The rearrangement links TRBV27 to TRBJ2-2; 10 nucleotides agree with TRBD2. The length of the CDR3 is 19 residues. Germline trimming cut 7 bases from V and 1 base from J; bases unmatched to any gene: 15. Germline lookup yields CDR1 MNHEY and CDR2 SMNVEV (reference sequence).

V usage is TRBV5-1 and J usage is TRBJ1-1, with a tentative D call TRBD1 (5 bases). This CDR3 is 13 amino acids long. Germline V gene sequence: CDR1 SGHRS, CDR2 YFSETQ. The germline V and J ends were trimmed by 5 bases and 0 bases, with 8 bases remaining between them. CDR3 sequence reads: CASRQVLNTEAFF. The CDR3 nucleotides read TGCGCCAGCAGACAGGTTCTGAACACTGAAGCTTTCTTT. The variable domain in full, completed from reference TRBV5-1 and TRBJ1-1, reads KAGVTQTPRYLIKTRGQQVTLSCSPISGHRSVSWYQQTPGQGLQFLFEYFSETQRNKGNFPGRFSGRQFSNSRSEMNVSTLELGDSALYLCASRQVLNTEAFFGQGTRLTVV.